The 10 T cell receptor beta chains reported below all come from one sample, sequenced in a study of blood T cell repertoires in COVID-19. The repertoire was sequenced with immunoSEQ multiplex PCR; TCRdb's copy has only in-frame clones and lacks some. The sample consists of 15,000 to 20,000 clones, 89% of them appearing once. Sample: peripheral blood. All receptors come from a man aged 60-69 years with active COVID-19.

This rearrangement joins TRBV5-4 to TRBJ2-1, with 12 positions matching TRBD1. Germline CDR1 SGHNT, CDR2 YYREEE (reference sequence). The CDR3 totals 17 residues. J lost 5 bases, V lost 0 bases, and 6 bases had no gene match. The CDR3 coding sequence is TGTGCCAGCAGCTTGGGAGCAGGGACAGGGGGCCACAATGAGCAGTTCTTC. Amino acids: CASSLGAGTGGHNEQFF.

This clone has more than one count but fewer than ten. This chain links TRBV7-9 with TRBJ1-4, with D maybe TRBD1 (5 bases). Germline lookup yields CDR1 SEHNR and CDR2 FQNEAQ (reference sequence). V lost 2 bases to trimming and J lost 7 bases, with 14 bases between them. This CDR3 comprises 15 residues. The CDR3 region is CASSLSLGDSEKLFF. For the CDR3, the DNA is TGTGCCAGCAGCTTATCTTTAGGGGATAGTGAAAAACTGTTTTTT.

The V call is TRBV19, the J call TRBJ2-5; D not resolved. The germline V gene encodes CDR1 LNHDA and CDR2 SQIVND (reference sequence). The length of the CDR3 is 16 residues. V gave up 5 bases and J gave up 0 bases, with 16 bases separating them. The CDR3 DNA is TGTGCCAGTAGTCCCCGTTACCAGAGGTACCAAGAGACCCAGTACTTC. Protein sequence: CASSPRYQRYQETQYF.

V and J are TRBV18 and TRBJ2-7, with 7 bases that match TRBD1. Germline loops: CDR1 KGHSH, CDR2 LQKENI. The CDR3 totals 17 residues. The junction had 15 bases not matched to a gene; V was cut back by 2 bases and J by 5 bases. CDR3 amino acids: CASSPVHLTGNFHEQYF. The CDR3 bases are TGTGCCAGCTCACCAGTTCACCTGACAGGGAATTTCCACGAGCAGTACTTC.

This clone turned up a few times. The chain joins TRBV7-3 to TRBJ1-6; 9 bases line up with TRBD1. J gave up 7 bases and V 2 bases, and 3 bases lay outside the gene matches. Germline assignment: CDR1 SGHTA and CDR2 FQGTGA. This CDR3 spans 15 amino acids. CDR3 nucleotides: TGTGCCAGCAGCTTAGGGGACAGGGCCAATTCACCCCTCCACTTT. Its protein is CASSLGDRANSPLHF.

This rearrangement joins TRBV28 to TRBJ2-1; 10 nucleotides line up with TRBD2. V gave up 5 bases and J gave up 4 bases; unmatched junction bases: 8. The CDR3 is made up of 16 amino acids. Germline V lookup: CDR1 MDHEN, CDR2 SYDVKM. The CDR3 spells CASSLLSGGEYNEQFF. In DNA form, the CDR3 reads TGTGCCAGCAGTCTCCTCAGCGGGGGGGAGTACAATGAGCAGTTCTTC.

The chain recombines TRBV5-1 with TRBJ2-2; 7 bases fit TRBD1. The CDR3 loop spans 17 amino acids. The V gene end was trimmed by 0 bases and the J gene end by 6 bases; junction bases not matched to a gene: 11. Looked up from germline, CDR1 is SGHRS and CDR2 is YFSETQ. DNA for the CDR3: TGCGCCAGCAGCTTGGGTCGTTTAGGGGGCGCAGCCGGGGAGCTGTTTTTT. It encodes CASSLGRLGGAAGELFF.

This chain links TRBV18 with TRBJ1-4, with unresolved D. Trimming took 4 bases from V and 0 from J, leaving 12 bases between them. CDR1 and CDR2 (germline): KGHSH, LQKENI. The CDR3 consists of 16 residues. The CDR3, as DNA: TGTGCCAGCTCACGAGGGCCTGATGCAACTAATGAAAAACTGTTTTTT. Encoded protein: CASSRGPDATNEKLFF.

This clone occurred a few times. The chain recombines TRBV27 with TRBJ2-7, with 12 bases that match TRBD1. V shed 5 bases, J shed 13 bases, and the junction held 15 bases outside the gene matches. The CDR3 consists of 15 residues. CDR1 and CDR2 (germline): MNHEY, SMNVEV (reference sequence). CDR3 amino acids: CASSAKGTGGAFFYF. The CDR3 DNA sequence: TGTGCCAGCAGTGCGAAAGGGACAGGGGGCGCGTTCTTCTACTTC.

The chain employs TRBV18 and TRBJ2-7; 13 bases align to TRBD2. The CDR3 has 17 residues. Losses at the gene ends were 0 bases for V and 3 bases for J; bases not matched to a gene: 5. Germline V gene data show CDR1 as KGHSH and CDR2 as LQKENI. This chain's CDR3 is CASSPPTSGGSSYEQYF. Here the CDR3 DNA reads TGTGCCAGCTCACCACCGACTAGCGGGGGGTCGAGCTACGAGCAGTACTTC. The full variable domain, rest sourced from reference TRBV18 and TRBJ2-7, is NAGVMQNPRHLVRRRGQEARLRCSPMKGHSHVYWYRQLPEEGLKFMVYLQKENIIDESGMPKERFSAEFPKEGPSILRIQQVVRGDSAAYFCASSPPTSGGSSYEQYFGPGTRLTVT.